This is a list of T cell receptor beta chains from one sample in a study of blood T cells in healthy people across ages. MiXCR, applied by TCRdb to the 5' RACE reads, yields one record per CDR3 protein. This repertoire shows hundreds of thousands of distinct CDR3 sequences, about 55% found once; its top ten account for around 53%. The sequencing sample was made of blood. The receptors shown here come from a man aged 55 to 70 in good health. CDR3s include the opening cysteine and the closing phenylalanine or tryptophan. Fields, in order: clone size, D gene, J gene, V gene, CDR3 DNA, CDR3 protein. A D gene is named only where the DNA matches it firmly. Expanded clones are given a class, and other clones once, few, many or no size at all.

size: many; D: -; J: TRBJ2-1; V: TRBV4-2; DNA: TGTGCCAGCAGCCAAGCGTTGGCGGGAAAATTTCATGAGCAGTTCTTC; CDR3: CASSQALAGKFHEQFF
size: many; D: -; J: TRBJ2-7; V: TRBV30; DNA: TGTGCCTGGAGTCGGGGGACCATTACCTACGAGCAGTACTTC; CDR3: CAWSRGTITYEQYF
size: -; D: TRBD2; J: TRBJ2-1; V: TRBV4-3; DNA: TGCGCCAGCAGCCAAGATTTGCCAGCGGGGGGTTACAATGAGCAGTTCTTC; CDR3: CASSQDLPAGGYNEQFF
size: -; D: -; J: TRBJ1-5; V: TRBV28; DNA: TGTGCCAGCAGTACCAACAGGGCCGCGGGGAGAAGCAATCAGCCCCAGCATTTT; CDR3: CASSTNRAAGRSNQPQHF
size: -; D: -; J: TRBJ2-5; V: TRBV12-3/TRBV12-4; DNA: TGTGCCAGCAGTGAAACAGGGTCCGGGAGGCCAAATGAGCAGTACTTC; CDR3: CASSETGSGRPNEQYF
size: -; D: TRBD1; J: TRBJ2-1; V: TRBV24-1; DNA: TGTGCCACCAGTGATCCGGGACAGACCTACAATGAGCAGTTCTTC; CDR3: CATSDPGQTYNEQFF
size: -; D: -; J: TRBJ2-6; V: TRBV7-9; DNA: TGTGCCAGCCTGTGGGACATGGGGGACAACGTCCTGACTTTC; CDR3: CASLWDMGDNVLTF
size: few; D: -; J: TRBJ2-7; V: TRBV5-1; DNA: TGCGCCAGCAGACAGGACCGCTCCTACGAGCAGTACTTC; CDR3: CASRQDRSYEQYF
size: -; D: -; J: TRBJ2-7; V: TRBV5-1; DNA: TGCGCCAGCAGCTTGGCAGCAGGGCTGTACGAGCAGTACTTC; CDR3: CASSLAAGLYEQYF
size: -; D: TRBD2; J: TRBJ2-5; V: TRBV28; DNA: TGTGCCAGTAGTTCTCTTCTGGGCGGGAGTAAAGAGACCCAGTACTTC; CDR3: CASSSLLGGSKETQYF
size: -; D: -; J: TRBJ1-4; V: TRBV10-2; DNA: TGCGCCAGCAGTGAGCTCGGGTATAACGGAAAACTGTTTTTT; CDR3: CASSELGYNGKLFF
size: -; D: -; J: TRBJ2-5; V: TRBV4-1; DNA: TGCGCCAGCAGCCAGTCCCCTAGCTTCCAAGAGACCCAGTACTTC; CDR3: CASSQSPSFQETQYF
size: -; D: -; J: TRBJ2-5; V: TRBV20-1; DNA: TGCAGTGCTAGAGATTTCGCAGGATGGGGCGAGACCCAGTACTTC; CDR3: CSARDFAGWGETQYF
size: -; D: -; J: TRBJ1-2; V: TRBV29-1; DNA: TGCAGCGTTGGCGGCGGCTACACCTTC; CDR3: CSVGGGYTF
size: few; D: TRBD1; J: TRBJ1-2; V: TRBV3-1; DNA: TGTGCCAGCAGCCAGCGACAGGGTCATGGCTACACCTTC; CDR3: CASSQRQGHGYTF
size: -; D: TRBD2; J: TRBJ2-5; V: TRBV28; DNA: TGTGCCAGCAGTTTCCCTCGTAGCGGGCTCGGTAGGCGGGGACAAGAGACCCAGTACTTC; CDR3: CASSFPRSGLGRRGQETQYF
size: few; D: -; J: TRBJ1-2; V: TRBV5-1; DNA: TGCGCCAGCAGCTTTGGGGCTCGAAGCCCGAACTATGGCTACACCTTC; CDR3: CASSFGARSPNYGYTF
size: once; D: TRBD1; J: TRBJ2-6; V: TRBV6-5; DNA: TGTGCCAACAGTTCCCTGGACAGGGGGAGCTCTGGGGCCAACGTCCTGACTTTC; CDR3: CANSSLDRGSSGANVLTF
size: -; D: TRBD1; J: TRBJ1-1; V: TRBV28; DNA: TGTGCCAGCAGTTTATTCGACAGGGAATCTGAAGCTTTCTTT; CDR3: CASSLFDRESEAFF
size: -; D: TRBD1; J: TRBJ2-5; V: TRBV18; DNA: TGTGCCAGCTCCCGGGACAGCCTAGAGACCCAGTACTTC; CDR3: CASSRDSLETQYF
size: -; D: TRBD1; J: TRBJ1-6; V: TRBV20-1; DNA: TGCAGTGCTGATGACAGGGAGGCTTCACCCCTCCACTTT; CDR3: CSADDREASPLHF
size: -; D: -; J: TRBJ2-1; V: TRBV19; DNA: TGTGCCAGTAGTAGACGGGAGAGCTCCTACAATGAGCAGTTCTTC; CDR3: CASSRRESSYNEQFF
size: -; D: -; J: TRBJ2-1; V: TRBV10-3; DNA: TGTGCCATCAGTGATTCCAGCAGGTCTCAGTTCTTC; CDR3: CAISDSSRSQFF
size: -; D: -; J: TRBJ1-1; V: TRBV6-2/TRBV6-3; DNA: TGTGCCAGCAGTTATGGAGGGGCGCTGGCTGAAGCTTTCTTT; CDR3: CASSYGGALAEAFF
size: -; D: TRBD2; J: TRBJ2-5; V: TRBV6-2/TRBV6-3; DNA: TGTGCCAGCAGTTACTCGCGGCGAGGGAGGGCCGAAGAGACCCAGTACTTC; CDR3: CASSYSRRGRAEETQYF
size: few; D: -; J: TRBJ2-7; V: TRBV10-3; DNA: TGTGCCATCAGTGAGAGGGCCGGGCGACAAGGGGGGGCTTCCTACGAGCAGTACTTC; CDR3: CAISERAGRQGGASYEQYF
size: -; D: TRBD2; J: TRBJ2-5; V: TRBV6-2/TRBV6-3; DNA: TGTGCCAGCAGGCCGATCCTGGCGGGGGGCTTCCAAGAGACCCAGTACTTC; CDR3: CASRPILAGGFQETQYF
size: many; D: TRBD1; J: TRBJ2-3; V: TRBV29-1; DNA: TGCAGCGCAAAGTCGGCAGGGGGCTTAGTAGATACGCAGTATTTT; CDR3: CSAKSAGGLVDTQYF
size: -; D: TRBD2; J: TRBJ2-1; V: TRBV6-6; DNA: TGTGCCAGCACTACTAGCGGGTCGGGGGAGCAGTTCTTC; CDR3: CASTTSGSGEQFF
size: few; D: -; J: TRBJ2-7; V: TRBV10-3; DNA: TGTGCCATCAGTGACAGCTACGAGCAGTACTTC; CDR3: CAISDSYEQYF